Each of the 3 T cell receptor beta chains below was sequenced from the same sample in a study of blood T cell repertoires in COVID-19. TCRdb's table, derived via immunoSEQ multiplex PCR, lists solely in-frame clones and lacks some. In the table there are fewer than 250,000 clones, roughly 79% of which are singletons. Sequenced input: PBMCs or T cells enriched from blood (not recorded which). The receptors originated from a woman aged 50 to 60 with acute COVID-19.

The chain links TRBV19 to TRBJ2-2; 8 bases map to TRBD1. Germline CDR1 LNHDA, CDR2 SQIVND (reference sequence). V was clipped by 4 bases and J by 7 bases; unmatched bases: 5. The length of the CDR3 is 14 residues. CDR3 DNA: TGTGCCAGTAGTACACAGGGGGGAATCGGGGAGCTGTTTTTT. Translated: CASSTQGGIGELFF.

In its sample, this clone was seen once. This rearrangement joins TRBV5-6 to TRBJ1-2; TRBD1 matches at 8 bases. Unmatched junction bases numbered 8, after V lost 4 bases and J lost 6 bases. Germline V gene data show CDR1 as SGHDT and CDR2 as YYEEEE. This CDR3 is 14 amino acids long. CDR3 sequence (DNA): TGTGCCAGCAGCCCTGACAGGGGCTCGGATGGCTACACCTTC. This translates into CASSPDRGSDGYTF.

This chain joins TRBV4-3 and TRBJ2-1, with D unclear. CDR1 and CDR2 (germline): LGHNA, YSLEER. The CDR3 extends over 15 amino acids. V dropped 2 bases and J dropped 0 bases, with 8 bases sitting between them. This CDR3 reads CASSQSLSSYNEQFF. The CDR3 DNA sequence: TGCGCCAGCAGCCAATCACTTTCCTCCTACAATGAGCAGTTCTTC.